This record concerns one TCR beta chain sequence. This entry belongs to a study of technical replicates of blood from a handful of donors. V was clipped by 5 bases and J by 4 bases; unmatched bases: 2. The CDR3 length is 14 residues. The germline V gene encodes CDR1 MNHEY and CDR2 SMNVEV (reference sequence). Only in-frame clones appear in the TCRdb table, and some are missing; sequencing was by immunoSEQ multiplex PCR. Of 75,000 to 90,000 clones in the sample, around 96% were seen once. The sample was T cells isolated from PBMCs. The chain carries TRBV27 and TRBJ2-3; 11 bases map to TRBD2. The TCR sequence derives from a human donor in good health. CDR3 residues: CASSGLAGADTQYF. In nucleotides, the CDR3 is TGTGCCAGCAGTGGACTAGCGGGCGCAGATACGCAGTATTTT.